Listed below are T cell receptor beta chains from one sample, sequenced in a study of cytomegalovirus exposure and HLA in healthy donors. Data came from immunoSEQ multiplex PCR; TCRdb stores just in-frame clones and leaves some out. The sample holds approximately 210,000 clones, about 75% seen once. Sequenced material: PBMCs. All receptors derive from a male donor in good health and CMV-seronegative. The CDR3 runs from the conserved cysteine through the conserved F or W.

len | j_gene | v_gene | CDR3aa
13 | TRBJ1-2 | TRBV27 | CASSLSTGNGYTF
13 | TRBJ1-2 | TRBV5-5 | CASSLASVSGYTF
14 | TRBJ1-6 | TRBV6-1 | CASSTRDRNSPLHF
15 | TRBJ2-1 | TRBV28 | CASSSGGEGYNEQFF
16 | TRBJ2-2 | TRBV19 | CASSITSGSHTGELFF
14 | TRBJ1-2 | TRBV4-3 | CASSQSRQAYGYTF
13 | TRBJ2-1 | TRBV15 | CATSRGSYNEQFF
14 | TRBJ2-4 | TRBV27 | CASKRGGGKNIQYF
16 | TRBJ2-2 | TRBV9 | CASRGAGTLNTGELFF
12 | TRBJ2-1 | TRBV27 | CASSLLGGEQFF
16 | TRBJ2-1 | TRBV9 | CASSGEGSEAYNEQFF
13 | TRBJ2-2 | TRBV27 | CASSRGGAGELFF
15 | TRBJ2-7 | TRBV7-9 | CSSSLGGGQKYEQYF
18 | TRBJ2-2 | TRBV5-8 | CASSWPRTSGSDTGELFF
16 | TRBJ2-2 | TRBV6-5 | CASSYRTSGRTGELFF
15 | TRBJ1-1 | TRBV4-3 | CASTLRGAGDTEAFF
14 | TRBJ2-5 | TRBV5-5 | CASSLSSSSETQYF
15 | TRBJ2-1 | TRBV2 | CASSRSGGSYSEQFF
17 | TRBJ1-2 | TRBV4-3 | CASSQEARGWSNYGYTF
17 | TRBJ2-1 | TRBV5-1 | CASSPGLAGGPYNEQFF
17 | TRBJ1-4 | TRBV15 | CATSRQGAGATNEKLFF
14 | TRBJ1-4 | TRBV7-9 | CASRPGSHNEKLFF
16 | TRBJ2-4 | TRBV29-1 | CSVVDWDRLAKNIQYF
14 | TRBJ1-1 | TRBV9 | CASSVEARLTEAFF
14 | TRBJ1-4 | TRBV2 | CASREDRTNEKLFF
16 | TRBJ2-1 | TRBV7-9 | CASSLVRPGGHNEQFF
14 | TRBJ2-2 | TRBV29-1 | CSVHGTPNTGELFF
14 | TRBJ1-2 | TRBV10-3 | CAINPNGDRSTTVF
16 | TRBJ2-7 | TRBV19 | CASSTRDSYSSYEQYF
13 | TRBJ2-1 | TRBV5-5 | CASGLAPYNEQFF
15 | TRBJ2-7 | TRBV5-8 | CASSPTGTGIYEQYF
13 | TRBJ2-3 | TRBV6-5 | CASSPGLADTQYF
15 | TRBJ2-1 | TRBV15 | CATSTPGQPYNEQFF
15 | TRBJ2-7 | TRBV30 | CAWSVPTGGPYEQYF
17 | TRBJ1-2 | TRBV2 | CASSSGPMTGGFEGYTF
14 | TRBJ2-7 | TRBV11-2 | CARGTETLSYEQYF
14 | TRBJ2-7 | TRBV4-3 | CASSQDRRGYEQYF
17 | TRBJ1-1 | TRBV11-3 | CASSPGTGRLPNTEAFF
12 | TRBJ2-7 | TRBV11-2 | CASSLGLAKQYF
16 | TRBJ2-1 | TRBV7-7 | CASSPVVAPPYNEQFF
18 | TRBJ2-3 | TRBV7-9 | CASSIRMLAGGHTDTQYF
15 | TRBJ1-1 | TRBV7-9 | CASSLPTGLNTEAFF
18 | TRBJ2-2 | TRBV28 | CASSTLASGGVNTGELFF